Each of the 5 T cell receptor beta chains below was sequenced from the same sample in a study of shared clonotypes between healthy human individuals. In the naive CD8 group, cells lacked CD45RO and were positively selected for CCR7, so terminally differentiated effector memory CD45RA+ cells were left out. The assay was immunoSEQ multiplex PCR, and TCRdb's table has in-frame clones only and misses some. The data show about 2 million clones, approximately 94% seen once. Sequenced sample: naive CD8+ T cells sorted from blood. These receptors were obtained from a man younger than 30 in good health.

This chain joins TRBV7-9 and TRBJ2-2, with TRBD2 as a possible D gene (6 bases). V lost 5 bases and J lost 3, with 16 bases in between. The V gene's germline CDR1 is SEHNR and CDR2 FQNEAQ (reference sequence). The CDR3 is 16 residues long. CDR3 amino acids: CASSRAGREYTGELFF. Written as DNA, the CDR3 is TGTGCCAGCAGCCGGGCGGGGCGCGAATACACCGGGGAGCTGTTTTTT.

As concerns this clone: The sample has other DNA sequences that encode this CDR3 too. This rearrangement joins TRBV27 to TRBJ1-4; D might be TRBD1 (6 bases). V was shortened by 3 bases and J by 8 bases, with 13 bases between the two germline ends. Germline CDR1 and CDR2: MNHEY and SMNVEV (reference sequence). There are 14 residues in the CDR3. The CDR3 DNA sequence: TGTGCCAGCAGTTTGCTGGGGGCCGGGGAAAAACTGTTTTTT. Its protein is CASSLLGAGEKLFF. Drawing the rest from reference TRBV27 and TRBJ1-4, the complete variable domain is EAQVTQNPRYLITVTGKKLTVTCSQNMNHEYMSWYRQDPGLGLRQIYYSMNVEVTDKGDVPEGYKVSRKEKRNFPLILESPSPNQTSLYFCASSLLGAGEKLFFGSGTQLSVL.

Comment on this clone: Other DNA sequences in this sample translate to the same CDR3. The chain recombines TRBV19 with TRBJ2-7; 9 positions agree with TRBD2. The V and J ends lost 5 bases and 0 bases, in that order; junction bases with no gene match: 2. This CDR3 is 14 amino acids long. Germline CDR1 and CDR2: LNHDA and SQIVND (reference sequence). As DNA, the CDR3 is TGTGCCAGTAGTTTTAGCGGGAGCTCCTACGAGCAGTACTTC. Protein sequence: CASSFSGSSYEQYF.

The chain joins TRBV4-1 to TRBJ1-2; D ambiguous. Germline lookup yields CDR1 MGHRA and CDR2 YSYEKL. Trimming took off 1 base at V and 4 bases at J, with 13 bases between the two ends. The CDR3 runs 15 residues. In DNA, the CDR3 is TGCGCCAGCAGCCAAGTGGTCCGAGATGCCTATGGCTACACCTTC. Its protein product is CASSQVVRDAYGYTF.

The genes are TRBV2 and TRBJ2-7; TRBD1 or TRBD2 may be the D gene (5 bases each). This CDR3 region has 15 residues. V lost 6 bases and J lost 0, with 15 bases in between. The germline CDR1 and CDR2 sequences are SNHLY and FYNNEI. CDR3 DNA sequence: TGTGCCAGCAGGACCGGGACGGGGAGCTCCTACGAGCAGTACTTC. It specifies CASRTGTGSSYEQYF.